What follows are 8 T cell receptor beta chains derived from one specimen sequenced in a study of T-cell reconstitution after alpha-beta-depleted transplantation in children. The authors prepared the TCRbeta library with unique molecular identifiers. MiXCR was run by TCRdb on the PCR reads, yielding one entry per CDR3 protein. The sample includes 350,000 to 450,000 distinct CDR3 sequences, roughly 15% seen only once; the top ten take approximately 4.2%. Specimen: PBMCs, collected from the stem cell graft. The origin of the receptors is a human donor who donated a stem cell graft to a child with Fanconi anemia.

This clonotype was detected only a few times. The chain combines TRBV29-1 with TRBJ1-2; possible D gene TRBD1, 5 bases. The CDR3 runs 12 residues. Trimming pared 3 bases from V and 2 bases from J, leaving 7 bases between. Per the germline V gene, CDR1 is SQVTM and CDR2 is ANQGSEA. In DNA, the CDR3 is TGCAGCGTTGAGGGGGTGAACTATGGCTACACCTTC. This translates into CSVEGVNYGYTF.

This clonotype came up a few times. This chain uses TRBV28 with TRBJ1-2, with 8 bases fitting TRBD1. The germline CDR1 and CDR2 sequences are MDHEN and SYDVKM. Trimming cost V 10 bases and J 2 bases; bases outside gene matches: 3. CDR3 length: 12 residues. As DNA, the CDR3 is TGTGCCACACGGACAGGGAACTATGGCTACACCTTC. Its translation: CATRTGNYGYTF.

This rearrangement joins TRBV11-3 to TRBJ2-1; TRBD2 agrees at 7 bases. The CDR3 extends over 14 amino acids. The trim removed 6 bases at V and 8 bases at J, leaving 10 bases unmatched. Germline assignment: CDR1 SGHNT and CDR2 YENEEA. Here the CDR3 DNA reads TGTGCCAGCAGTTCTAGTTGGGGGAGGGATGAGCAGTTCTTC. Its translation: CASSSSWGRDEQFF. Together with reference TRBV11-3 and TRBJ2-1, the CDR3 gives the full variable domain: EAGVVQSPRYKIIEKKQPVAFWCNPISGHNTLYWYLQNLGQGPELLIRYENEEAVDDSQLPKDRFSAERLKGVDSTLKIQPAELGDSAVYLCASSSSWGRDEQFFGPGTRLTVL.

This clonotype was counted at least ten times. The chain uses TRBV7-8 and TRBJ2-1; 13 bases match TRBD2. Per the germline V gene, CDR1 is SGHVS and CDR2 is FQNEAQ. The CDR3 is made up of 16 amino acids. Trimming cost V 6 bases and J 6 bases; bases outside gene matches: 8. CDR3 in amino acids: CASSSRLAGGSNEQFF. DNA of the CDR3: TGTGCCAGCAGTTCCCGACTAGCGGGGGGAAGCAATGAGCAGTTCTTC.

The CDR3 reads CASSLEAPNTEAFF. The CDR3 DNA is TGCGCCAGCAGCTTGGAGGCACCGAACACTGAAGCTTTCTTT. J is TRBJ1-1 and V is TRBV5-1; D uncertain. The CDR3 consists of 14 residues. CDR1 is SGHRS and CDR2 is YFSETQ in the germline V gene. V shed 0 bases and J shed 1 base, with 7 bases lying between them.

The V call is TRBV20-1, the J call TRBJ2-1; D is perhaps TRBD1 (5 bases). CDR3 length equals 15 residues. The germline V and J ends were trimmed by 3 bases and 1 base, with 13 bases remaining between them. The V gene's germline CDR1 is DFQATT and CDR2 SNEGSKA (reference sequence). CDR3 amino acids: CSASNYAGSYNEQFF. CDR3 nucleotide sequence: TGCAGTGCTAGTAATTACGCAGGGTCCTACAATGAGCAGTTCTTC.

This clonotype was seen at least ten times. This sequence joins TRBV7-9 and TRBJ2-3; 9 bases are a match to TRBD1. The CDR3 totals 17 residues. Losses at the gene ends were 3 bases for V and 6 bases for J; bases not matched to a gene: 13. CDR1 and CDR2 from the germline V gene are SEHNR and FQNEAQ (reference sequence). The CDR3 DNA follows: TGTGCCAGCAGCTTTAATGTCGGGACAGGGAACTCTGATACGCAGTATTTT. This sequence encodes CASSFNVGTGNSDTQYF. Full variable domain (outside the CDR3, taken from reference TRBV7-9 and TRBJ2-3): DTGVSQNPRHKITKRGQNVTFRCDPISEHNRLYWYRQTLGQGPEFLTYFQNEAQLEKSRLLSDRFSAERPKGSFSTLEIQRTEQGDSAMYLCASSFNVGTGNSDTQYFGPGTRLTVL.

A note on this clonotype: At one boundary the junction diverges from the germline segment, which might be a read error. The J gene is TRBJ1-2, the V gene TRBV5-6; a weak D match, TRBD1 (5 bases). Germline lookup yields CDR1 SGHDT and CDR2 YYEEEE. The CDR3 totals 16 residues. In DNA, the CDR3 is TGTGCCAGCGGCTTGAACTTGGCCAGGGCTGTCTATGGCTACACCTTC. Its protein product is CASGLNLARAVYGYTF.